This TCR beta chain was recovered during a study of blood T cells in healthy people across ages. The V gene lost 4 bases and the J gene lost 1 base, with 13 bases spanning the gap. The CDR3 spans 15 residues. Germline CDR1 is SGHRS and CDR2 is YFSETQ. Using a J-beta primer mix together with a sample-barcoded 5' primer, a second PCR was run for roughly 6 to 12 cycles. TCRdb re-analysed the 5' RACE reads in MiXCR, keeping a single row per CDR3 protein. The data contain about 930,000 distinct CDR3 sequences, 25% to 30% of them singletons. Another study also made use of these data, one on T cells of mothers and their children.

The receptor was derived from a woman in her forties in good health. This rearrangement joins TRBV5-1 to TRBJ2-3; D not certain. Input material: blood. The CDR3 sequence: CASSPIVGGTDTQYF. CDR3 nucleotides: TGCGCCAGCAGCCCCATAGTGGGCGGCACAGATACGCAGTATTTT.